The rows below give T cell receptor beta chains drawn from one sample of a study of blood T cell repertoires in COVID-19. TCRdb's table, derived via immunoSEQ multiplex PCR, lists solely in-frame clones and lacks some. The sample yields roughly 260,000 clones, roughly four fifths seen once. Source material: peripheral blood. The receptor source for this set is a woman aged 65 to 85 with acute or convalescent COVID-19. CDR3s include the opening cysteine and the closing phenylalanine or tryptophan. A D gene is named only where the DNA matches it firmly. Where a row states a size, it is once, few, many or the class of an expanded clone; other rows omit it.

V gene: TRBV5-4; clone size: once; J gene: TRBJ1-1; D gene: NA; CDR3 protein: CASSQLTRGVNTEAFF; CDR3 DNA: TGTGCCAGCAGCCAACTGACCCGGGGGGTGAACACTGAAGCTTTCTTT
V gene: TRBV5-1; clone size: NA; J gene: TRBJ1-2; D gene: TRBD1; CDR3 protein: CASSLVGGTANYGYTF; CDR3 DNA: TGCGCCAGCAGCTTGGTAGGCGGGACAGCAAACTATGGCTACACCTTC
V gene: TRBV19; clone size: few; J gene: TRBJ1-2; D gene: NA; CDR3 protein: CATNPGDVLNYGYTF; CDR3 DNA: TGTGCCACCAATCCAGGGGATGTGCTTAACTATGGCTACACCTTC
V gene: TRBV30; clone size: NA; J gene: TRBJ1-6; D gene: NA; CDR3 protein: CAWTSPQAIRSPLHF; CDR3 DNA: TGTGCCTGGACAAGCCCACAGGCGATTAGATCACCCCTCCACTTT
V gene: TRBV28; clone size: few; J gene: TRBJ1-3; D gene: TRBD1; CDR3 protein: CASANPFAGGPGNTIYF; CDR3 DNA: TGTGCCAGCGCTAACCCCTTCGCAGGGGGACCTGGAAACACCATATATTTT
V gene: TRBV10-3; clone size: once; J gene: TRBJ2-2; D gene: TRBD2; CDR3 protein: CAINREGNTGELFF; CDR3 DNA: TGTGCCATCAACCGGGAGGGGAACACCGGGGAGCTGTTTTTT
V gene: TRBV27; clone size: NA; J gene: TRBJ1-1; D gene: NA; CDR3 protein: CASSFFAYTEAFF; CDR3 DNA: TGTGCCAGCAGTTTCTTTGCGTACACTGAAGCTTTCTTT
V gene: TRBV28; clone size: few; J gene: TRBJ1-2; D gene: NA; CDR3 protein: CASSETGTLSGYTF; CDR3 DNA: TGTGCCAGCAGCGAAACGGGAACCCTAAGTGGCTACACCTTC
V gene: TRBV28; clone size: NA; J gene: TRBJ2-7; D gene: NA; CDR3 protein: CASSLVSTGAYEQYF; CDR3 DNA: TGTGCCAGCAGTTTGGTGTCAACCGGGGCCTACGAGCAGTACTTC
V gene: TRBV19; clone size: many; J gene: TRBJ1-2; D gene: NA; CDR3 protein: CASSISGIGGYTF; CDR3 DNA: TGTGCCAGTAGTATTTCAGGGATTGGTGGCTACACCTTC
V gene: TRBV4-2; clone size: NA; J gene: TRBJ1-1; D gene: TRBD1; CDR3 protein: CASSQDLGQGYTEAFF; CDR3 DNA: TGTGCCAGCAGCCAAGATCTAGGACAGGGATACACTGAAGCTTTCTTT
V gene: TRBV13; clone size: few; J gene: TRBJ1-2; D gene: NA; CDR3 protein: CASSLVDRRGYGYTF; CDR3 DNA: TGTGCCAGCAGCTTAGTCGACCGGCGGGGCTATGGCTACACCTTC
V gene: TRBV28; clone size: NA; J gene: TRBJ1-2; D gene: TRBD1; CDR3 protein: CASSLRTGSVYGYTF; CDR3 DNA: TGTGCCAGCAGTTTACGGACAGGTTCAGTCTATGGCTACACCTTC
V gene: TRBV3-1/TRBV3-2; clone size: NA; J gene: TRBJ2-7; D gene: TRBD1; CDR3 protein: CASSPPDRGEQYF; CDR3 DNA: TGTGCCAGCAGCCCTCCGGACAGGGGCGAGCAGTACTTC
V gene: TRBV3-1/TRBV3-2; clone size: NA; J gene: TRBJ2-7; D gene: TRBD1; CDR3 protein: CASSWTGGDEQYF; CDR3 DNA: TGTGCCAGCTCGTGGACAGGGGGTGACGAGCAGTACTTC
V gene: TRBV28; clone size: NA; J gene: TRBJ2-3; D gene: TRBD1; CDR3 protein: CASNSGTGGTDTQYF; CDR3 DNA: TGTGCCAGCAACTCGGGGACAGGGGGCACAGATACGCAGTATTTT
V gene: TRBV4-2; clone size: NA; J gene: TRBJ1-2; D gene: NA; CDR3 protein: CASSDSAGDRVGYTF; CDR3 DNA: TGTGCCAGCAGCGATTCTGCAGGGGATAGGGTTGGATACACCTTC
V gene: TRBV24-1; clone size: once; J gene: TRBJ2-1; D gene: TRBD2; CDR3 protein: CATSPGASGSNEQFF; CDR3 DNA: TGTGCCACCAGTCCCGGGGCTAGCGGGAGCAATGAGCAGTTCTTC
V gene: TRBV5-1; clone size: NA; J gene: TRBJ1-1; D gene: TRBD1; CDR3 protein: CASSLEGQKNTEAFF; CDR3 DNA: TGCGCCAGCAGCTTGGAGGGACAGAAGAACACTGAAGCTTTCTTT
V gene: TRBV5-1; clone size: NA; J gene: TRBJ1-1; D gene: TRBD1; CDR3 protein: CASYRDRNTEAFF; CDR3 DNA: TGCGCCAGCTACCGGGACAGGAACACTGAAGCTTTCTTT
V gene: TRBV4-2; clone size: once; J gene: TRBJ1-5; D gene: NA; CDR3 protein: CASSQEDGSNQPQHF; CDR3 DNA: TGTGCCAGCAGCCAGGAAGACGGGAGCAATCAGCCCCAGCATTTT
V gene: TRBV21-1; clone size: NA; J gene: TRBJ1-5; D gene: NA; CDR3 protein: CASSDHGTGFYWSNQPQHF; CDR3 DNA: TGTGCCAGCAGCGACCACGGGACAGGGTTTTATTGGAGCAATCAGCCCCAGCATTTT
V gene: TRBV11-3; clone size: NA; J gene: TRBJ1-6; D gene: TRBD1; CDR3 protein: CASSLGDREGSPLHF; CDR3 DNA: TGTGCCAGCAGCCTAGGGGACAGGGAAGGTTCACCCCTCCACTTT
V gene: TRBV6-5; clone size: few; J gene: TRBJ1-1; D gene: TRBD1; CDR3 protein: CASTLATGMNTEAFF; CDR3 DNA: TGTGCCAGCACTCTAGCGACAGGGATGAACACTGAAGCTTTCTTT
V gene: TRBV29-1; clone size: NA; J gene: TRBJ2-7; D gene: TRBD1; CDR3 protein: CSVESEQGNLNEQYF; CDR3 DNA: TGCAGCGTTGAAAGTGAACAGGGGAACTTAAACGAGCAGTACTTC
V gene: TRBV7-9; clone size: NA; J gene: TRBJ2-2; D gene: TRBD1; CDR3 protein: CASSFFLRQGGPSGELFF; CDR3 DNA: TGTGCCAGCAGCTTTTTTCTCCGACAGGGGGGACCCTCCGGGGAGCTGTTTTTT
V gene: TRBV20-1; clone size: NA; J gene: TRBJ2-7; D gene: NA; CDR3 protein: CSASIQARSYEQYF; CDR3 DNA: TGCAGTGCTAGTATACAGGCAAGGAGCTACGAGCAGTACTTC
V gene: TRBV2; clone size: NA; J gene: TRBJ1-1; D gene: NA; CDR3 protein: CASSGQITEAFF; CDR3 DNA: TGTGCCAGCAGTGGTCAGATCACTGAAGCTTTCTTT
V gene: TRBV28; clone size: once; J gene: TRBJ1-1; D gene: TRBD1; CDR3 protein: CASSSQGPPEAFF; CDR3 DNA: TGTGCCAGCAGTTCACAGGGGCCGCCGGAAGCTTTCTTT
V gene: TRBV11-2; clone size: NA; J gene: TRBJ1-6; D gene: TRBD1; CDR3 protein: CASSLSSRRGESPLHF; CDR3 DNA: TGTGCCAGCAGCTTAAGTTCCCGCAGGGGGGAATCACCCCTCCACTTT
V gene: TRBV6-2/TRBV6-3; clone size: NA; J gene: TRBJ1-1; D gene: TRBD1; CDR3 protein: CASSYPGQAFGTEAFF; CDR3 DNA: TGTGCCAGCAGTTACCCGGGACAGGCTTTCGGCACTGAAGCTTTCTTT
V gene: TRBV14; clone size: few; J gene: TRBJ2-7; D gene: TRBD2; CDR3 protein: CASSRGLAGGTYEQYF; CDR3 DNA: TGTGCCAGCAGCCGGGGCCTAGCGGGGGGTACCTACGAGCAGTACTTC
V gene: TRBV7-2; clone size: NA; J gene: TRBJ2-2; D gene: TRBD2; CDR3 protein: CASSTSGGAPGELFF; CDR3 DNA: TGTGCCAGCAGTACTAGCGGGGGGGCCCCCGGGGAGCTGTTTTTT
V gene: TRBV5-1; clone size: NA; J gene: TRBJ1-4; D gene: NA; CDR3 protein: CASSLEGNGEKLFF; CDR3 DNA: TGCGCCAGCAGCTTGGAGGGGAACGGTGAAAAACTGTTTTTT
V gene: TRBV7-9; clone size: NA; J gene: TRBJ1-5; D gene: NA; CDR3 protein: CASSHLRDTDSNQPQHF; CDR3 DNA: TGTGCCAGCAGCCACCTCCGGGACACTGATAGCAATCAGCCCCAGCATTTT
V gene: TRBV12-3/TRBV12-4; clone size: NA; J gene: TRBJ2-5; D gene: NA; CDR3 protein: CASSPLETQYF; CDR3 DNA: TGTGCCAGCAGCCCCCTGGAGACCCAGTACTTC
V gene: TRBV5-1; clone size: once; J gene: TRBJ1-1; D gene: NA; CDR3 protein: CASSSTGLNTEAFF; CDR3 DNA: TGCGCCAGCAGCTCGACAGGATTGAACACTGAAGCTTTCTTT
V gene: TRBV29-1; clone size: NA; J gene: TRBJ2-3; D gene: NA; CDR3 protein: CSVASGLVTDTQYF; CDR3 DNA: TGCAGCGTTGCTTCGGGACTGGTTACAGATACGCAGTATTTT
V gene: TRBV29-1; clone size: once; J gene: TRBJ1-2; D gene: NA; CDR3 protein: CSVEGSGGTNYGYTF; CDR3 DNA: TGCAGCGTTGAAGGGTCTGGGGGCACGAACTATGGCTACACCTTC